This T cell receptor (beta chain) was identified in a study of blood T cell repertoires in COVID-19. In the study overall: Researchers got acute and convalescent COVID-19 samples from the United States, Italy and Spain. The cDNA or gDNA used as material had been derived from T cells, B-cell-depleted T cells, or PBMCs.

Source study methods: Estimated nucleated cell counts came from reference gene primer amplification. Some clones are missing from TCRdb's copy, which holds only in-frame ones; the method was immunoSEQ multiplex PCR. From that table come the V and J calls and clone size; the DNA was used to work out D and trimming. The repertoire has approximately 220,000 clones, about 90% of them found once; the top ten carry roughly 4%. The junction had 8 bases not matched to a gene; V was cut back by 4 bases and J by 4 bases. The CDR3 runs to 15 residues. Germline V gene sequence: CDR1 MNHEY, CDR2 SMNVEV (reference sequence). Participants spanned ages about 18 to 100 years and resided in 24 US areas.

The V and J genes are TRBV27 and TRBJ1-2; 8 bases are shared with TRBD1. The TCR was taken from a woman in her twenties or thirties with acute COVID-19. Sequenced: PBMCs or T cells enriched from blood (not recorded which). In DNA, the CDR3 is TGTGCCAGCAGTTCGTACGGACAGGGAACCTATGGCTACACCTTC. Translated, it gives CASSSYGQGTYGYTF.